Shown below are 21 T cell receptor beta chains from a single sample sequenced in a study of blood T cell repertoires in COVID-19 (dated by TCRdb to the early 2020s). Library construction relied on the immunoSEQ multiplex PCR assay. The source is immuneACCESS, and TCRdb retained only in-frame sequences with V and J called. Part of the clones is not carried over; for the studies checked, unresolved V genes explain less than half of this, and the remainder is unexplained. Recorded for this sample are approximately 260,000 clones; approximately 79% of them occurred a single time. Of the sample, 4% is held by the ten largest clones. Sequences were obtained from peripheral blood. These receptors were obtained from a woman aged 40-49 years with active or convalescent COVID-19.

This chain connects TRBV6-5 to TRBJ1-6, with 8 bases that match TRBD1. The V segment lost 7 bases and the J segment 7 bases; nucleotides outside the gene matches: 9. Germline V lookup: CDR1 MNHEY, CDR2 SVGAGI. CDR3 size: 15 residues. In DNA form, the CDR3 reads TGTGCCAGCAAAATGACAGGGGATGGCAATTCACCCCTCCACTTT. As protein: CASKMTGDGNSPLHF.

This sequence joins TRBV9 and TRBJ1-2; D perhaps matches TRBD1 (5 bases). The CDR3 spans 14 residues. Germline V gene sequence: CDR1 SGDLS, CDR2 YYNGEE. Trimming left V 6 bases short and J 5 bases short, with 17 bases between. The CDR3: CASNQGLFKYGYTF. The CDR3 DNA sequence: TGTGCCAGCAATCAGGGATTGTTTAAGTATGGCTACACCTTC. Using reference TRBV9 and TRBJ1-2 for the parts outside the CDR3, the full variable domain is DSGVTQTPKHLITATGQRVTLRCSPRSGDLSVYWYQQSLDQGLQFLIQYYNGEERAKGNILERFSAQQFPDLHSELNLSSLELGDSALYFCASNQGLFKYGYTFGSGTRLTVV.

CDR3 loop: CASSHRGGKAYEQYV. CDR3 bases: TGCGCCAGCAGCCACCGGGGGGGTAAGGCCTACGAGCAGTACGTC. This sequence joins TRBV4-1 and TRBJ2-7; 8 positions match TRBD2. The germline V gene has CDR1 MGHRA and CDR2 YSYEKL. Trimming cost V 3 bases and J 2 bases; bases outside gene matches: 6. CDR3 length: 15 amino acids.

The CDR3 sequence: CASSFSRDSSYGYTF. The CDR3 region has the DNA TGCGCCAGCAGCTTTTCCAGGGATTCTAGCTATGGCTACACCTTC. The chain links TRBV5-1 to TRBJ1-2; D possibly corresponds to TRBD1 (5 bases). This CDR3 is 15 amino acids long. Trimming took 2 bases from V and 4 from J, leaving 15 bases between them. The V gene's germline CDR1 is SGHRS and CDR2 YFSETQ.

This clone occurred once. This chain links TRBV3-1 (or the pseudogene TRBV3-2) with TRBJ2-5, with 7 bases that match TRBD1. Germline-derived CDR1 and CDR2 are LGHDT and YNNKEL (reference sequence). Losses at the gene ends were 5 bases for V and 1 base for J; bases not matched to a gene: 4. The CDR3 runs 14 residues. The CDR3 DNA sequence: TGTGCCAGCAGCGAACAGGGGATCCAAGAGACCCAGTACTTC. Translation gives CASSEQGIQETQYF.

This chain connects TRBV7-3 to TRBJ2-2; 8 bases are shared with TRBD1. This CDR3 contains 16 residues. Germline trimming cut 1 base from V and 4 bases from J; bases unmatched to any gene: 5. CDR1 is SGHTA and CDR2 is FQGTGA in the germline V gene. The CDR3 loop reads CASSLKGQGSTGELFF. In DNA, the CDR3 is TGTGCCAGCAGCTTAAAAGGACAGGGAAGCACCGGGGAGCTGTTTTTT. Together with reference TRBV7-3 and TRBJ2-2, the CDR3 gives the full variable domain: GAGVSQTPSNKVTEKGKYVELRCDPISGHTALYWYRQSLGQGPEFLIYFQGTGAADDSGLPNDRFFAVRPEGSVSTLKIQRTERGDSAVYLCASSLKGQGSTGELFFGEGSRLTVL.

This chain connects TRBV7-3 to TRBJ2-2; TRBD2 matches 12 bases. The V and J ends lost 6 bases and 5 bases, in that order; junction bases with no gene match: 4. Germline values: CDR1 SGHTA, CDR2 FQGTGA. This CDR3 comprises 15 residues. CDR3 bases: TGTGCCAGCAGTCCCGGACTAGCGGGGACCGGGGAGCTGTTTTTT. This encodes CASSPGLAGTGELFF.

The chain links TRBV3-1 (or the pseudogene TRBV3-2) to TRBJ1-6; 7 bases map to TRBD1. CDR3 length: 13 residues. The V gene end was trimmed by 7 bases and the J gene end by 7 bases; junction bases not matched to a gene: 4. CDR1 is LGHDT and CDR2 is YNNKEL in the germline V gene (reference sequence). For the CDR3, the DNA is TGTGCCAGCAACCGACAGGGAAATTCACCCCTCCACTTT. This sequence encodes CASNRQGNSPLHF.

The chain has TRBV28 and TRBJ1-2; 7 bases fit TRBD1. The germline gives CDR1 MDHEN, CDR2 SYDVKM. The CDR3 loop spans 14 amino acids. V was clipped by 6 bases and J by 4 bases; unmatched bases: 8. CDR3 DNA: TGTGCCAGCAGACCAGGGGGAGGCGTCTATGGCTACACCTTC. It yields the protein CASRPGGGVYGYTF.

V and J are TRBV6-5 and TRBJ1-3; TRBD1 aligns across 8 bases. Germline lookup yields CDR1 MNHEY and CDR2 SVGAGI. The CDR3 totals 15 residues. The trim removed 7 bases at V and 3 bases at J, leaving 8 bases unmatched. CDR3 protein: CASIRTGGSGNTIYF. The CDR3 coding sequence is TGTGCCAGCATCCGTACAGGGGGTAGTGGAAACACCATATATTTT.

The V gene is TRBV19, the J gene TRBJ2-6; D possibly corresponds to TRBD1 (5 bases). The CDR3 covers 19 residues. Trimming stripped 3 bases from V and 0 bases from J, with 18 bases between. The V gene's germline CDR1 is LNHDA and CDR2 SQIVND (reference sequence). Here the CDR3 DNA reads TGTGCCAGTAGTATGAAAAAGGGGCAGGCGTTCTCTGGGGCCAACGTCCTGACTTTC. Amino acid sequence: CASSMKKGQAFSGANVLTF.

The chain couples TRBV10-3 to TRBJ1-6; D perhaps matches TRBD1 (5 bases). Per germline, CDR1 ENHRY and CDR2 SYGVKD. Trimming took off 2 bases at V and 6 bases at J, with 14 bases between the two ends. The CDR3 loop spans 16 amino acids. The CDR3 reads CAISEGQGGPNSPLHF. The CDR3 DNA reads as TGTGCCATCAGTGAGGGTCAGGGTGGGCCTAATTCACCCCTCCACTTT.

The chain combines TRBV19 with TRBJ1-3; 8 bases line up with TRBD1. CDR3 length equals 15 residues. The trim removed 5 bases at V and 2 bases at J, leaving 5 bases unmatched. The germline V gene has CDR1 LNHDA and CDR2 SQIVND (reference sequence). CDR3 sequence: CASSARTGTGNTIYF. In DNA form, the CDR3 reads TGTGCCAGTAGTGCCCGGACAGGGACTGGAAACACCATATATTTT.

The chain is built from TRBV25-1 and TRBJ2-2; the match to TRBD2 covers 15 bases. The ends lost 7 bases at V and 11 bases at J; junction bases unmatched: 8. The CDR3 loop spans 15 amino acids. Germline V gives CDR1 MGHDK, CDR2 SYGVNS. The CDR3 loop reads CASTRTSGGVGELFF. CDR3 bases: TGTGCCAGCACGCGGACTAGCGGGGGGGTAGGAGAGCTGTTTTTT.

This clone came up a few times. The V gene is TRBV14, the J gene TRBJ1-6; D call uncertain. V was clipped by 2 bases and J by 9 bases, with 5 bases between them. Germline V gene lookup returns CDR1 SGHDN and CDR2 FVKESK. The CDR3 contains 12 residues. CDR3 residues: CASSQRVSPLHF. CDR3 bases: TGTGCCAGCAGCCAACGAGTTTCACCCCTCCACTTT.

This clone occurred a few times. This chain uses TRBV7-8 with TRBJ1-2; 7 nucleotides agree with TRBD1. Germline V gene lookup returns CDR1 SGHVS and CDR2 FQNEAQ. The CDR3 has 14 residues. V lost 5 bases, J lost 14 bases, and 17 bases stayed unmatched. The CDR3 coding sequence is TGTGCCAGCAGCCAACGAACAGGGGAGAATATCGGGACCTTC. It is translated as CASSQRTGENIGTF.

The rearrangement joins TRBV2 to TRBJ2-3, with TRBD1 matching over 9 bases. V was pared by 7 bases and J by 5 bases, with 10 bases of the junction left unmatched. Germline CDR1 and CDR2: SNHLY and FYNNEI. The CDR3 runs to 15 residues. CDR3: CASKTGTGRGDTQYF. Written as DNA, the CDR3 is TGTGCCAGCAAGACCGGGACAGGGCGTGGAGATACGCAGTATTTT.

The V gene is TRBV19, the J gene TRBJ2-1; the match to TRBD2 covers 11 bases. The CDR3 runs 17 residues. With V trimmed by 4 bases and J by 4 bases, 9 bases remained unmatched. Germline V gene lookup returns CDR1 LNHDA and CDR2 SQIVND (reference sequence). CDR3 bases: TGTGCCAGTAGTACTACCCTTAGCGGGGGGGTATACAATGAGCAGTTCTTC. Amino acids: CASSTTLSGGVYNEQFF.

Comment on this clone: A read error may produce the germline difference seen at one junction end. This CDR3 is also generated by other DNA sequences in the sample. The V call is TRBV6-5, the J call TRBJ2-7, with 8 bases that match TRBD1. Per germline, CDR1 MNHEY and CDR2 SVGAGI. The CDR3 runs to 14 residues. CDR3 bases: TGTGCCAGCAGTAGGCGGCAGGGGGCATCCGAGCAGTATTTC. Protein: CASSRRQGASEQYF.

The chain couples TRBV5-5 to TRBJ2-2; 11 bases map to TRBD2. V was clipped by 3 bases and J by 2 bases; unmatched bases: 3. The CDR3 consists of 16 residues. CDR1 is SGHKS, CDR2 YYEKEE, per germline (reference sequence). The CDR3 bases are TGTGCCAGCAGCTGGGGGACTAGCGGCAACACCGGGGAGCTGTTTTTT. The encoded protein is CASSWGTSGNTGELFF.

V usage is TRBV6-4 and J usage is TRBJ1-1; D remains unclear. The V gene lost 2 bases and the J gene lost 1 base, with 11 bases spanning the gap. The CDR3 has 15 amino acids. Germline CDR1 reads MRHNA; CDR2 reads SNTAGT. CDR3 DNA: TGTGCCAGCAGTGACCCAGGACTAGGGAACACTGAAGCTTTCTTT. It codes for CASSDPGLGNTEAFF.